The text below deals with one T cell receptor beta chain. Its target is not known. CDR1 and CDR2 from the germline V gene are ENHRY and SYGVKD. This CDR3 has 16 amino acids. Trimming stripped 2 bases from V and 4 bases from J, with 15 bases between. Each CDR3 protein is one row after TCRdb ran MiXCR on the RT-PCR reads. The sample yields about 780,000 distinct CDR3 sequences, approximately 18% seen once. These data belong to a study of response to subunit inactivated influenza vaccine. Findings and caveats of the study: That few new T cells are recruited by each seasonal influenza vaccination was the authors' suggestion.

The sample here was PBMCs from blood, taken 5 days after vaccination. This TCR derives from a man aged 50 to 59 who received an inactivated influenza vaccine. The gene calls are TRBV10-3 and TRBJ1-5; D is undetermined. CDR3 loop: CAISESSPGRNQPQHF. CDR3 DNA: TGTGCCATCAGTGAGAGCAGCCCCGGGAGGAATCAGCCCCAGCATTTT.